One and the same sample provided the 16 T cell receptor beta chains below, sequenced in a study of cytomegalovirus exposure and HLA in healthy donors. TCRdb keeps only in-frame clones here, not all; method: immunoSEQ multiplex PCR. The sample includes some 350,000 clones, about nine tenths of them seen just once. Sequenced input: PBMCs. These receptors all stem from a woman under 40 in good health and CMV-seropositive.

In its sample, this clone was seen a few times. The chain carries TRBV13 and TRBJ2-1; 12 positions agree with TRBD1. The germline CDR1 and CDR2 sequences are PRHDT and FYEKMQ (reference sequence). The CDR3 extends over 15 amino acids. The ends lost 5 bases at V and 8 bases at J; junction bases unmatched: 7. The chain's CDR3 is CASSHRDRGLHEQFF. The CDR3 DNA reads TGTGCCAGCAGCCACCGGGACAGGGGGCTCCATGAGCAGTTCTTC.

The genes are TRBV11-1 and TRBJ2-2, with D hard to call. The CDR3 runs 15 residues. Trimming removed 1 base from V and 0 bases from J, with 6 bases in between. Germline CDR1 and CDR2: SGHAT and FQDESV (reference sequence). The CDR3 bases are TGTGCCAGCAGCTTAGGATCATCGAACACCGGGGAGCTGTTTTTT. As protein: CASSLGSSNTGELFF. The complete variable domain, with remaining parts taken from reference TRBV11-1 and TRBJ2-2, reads EAEVAQSPRYKITEKSQAVAFWCDPISGHATLYWYRQILGQGPELLVQFQDESVVDDSQLPKDRFSAERLKGVDSTLKIQPAELGDSAMYLCASSLGSSNTGELFFGEGSRLTVL.

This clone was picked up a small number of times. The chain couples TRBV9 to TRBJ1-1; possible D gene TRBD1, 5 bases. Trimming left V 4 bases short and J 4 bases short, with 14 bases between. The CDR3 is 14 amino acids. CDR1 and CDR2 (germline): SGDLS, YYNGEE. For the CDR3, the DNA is TGTGCCAGCAGCCCACAGGTCCCTGTCACTGAAGCTTTCTTT. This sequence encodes CASSPQVPVTEAFF.

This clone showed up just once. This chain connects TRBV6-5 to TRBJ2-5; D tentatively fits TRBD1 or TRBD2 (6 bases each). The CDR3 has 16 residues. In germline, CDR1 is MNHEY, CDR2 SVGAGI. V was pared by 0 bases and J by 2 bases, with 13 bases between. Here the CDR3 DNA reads TGTGCCAGCAGTTACTCGGAGGGGGACCTACAAGAGACCCAGTACTTC. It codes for CASSYSEGDLQETQYF.

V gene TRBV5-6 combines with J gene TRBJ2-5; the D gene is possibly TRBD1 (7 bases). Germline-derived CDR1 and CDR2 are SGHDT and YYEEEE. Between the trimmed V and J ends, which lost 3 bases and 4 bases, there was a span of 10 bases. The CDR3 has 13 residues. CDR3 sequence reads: CASSWRGRETQYF. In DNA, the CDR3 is TGTGCCAGCAGCTGGAGGGGGCGAGAGACCCAGTACTTC.

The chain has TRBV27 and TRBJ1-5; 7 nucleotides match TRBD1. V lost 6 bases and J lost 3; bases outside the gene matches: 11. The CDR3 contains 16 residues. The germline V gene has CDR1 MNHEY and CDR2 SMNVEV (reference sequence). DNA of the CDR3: TGTGCCAGCAGCCGCAGGGGGTTTCCAGACAATCAGCCCCAGCATTTT. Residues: CASSRRGFPDNQPQHF.

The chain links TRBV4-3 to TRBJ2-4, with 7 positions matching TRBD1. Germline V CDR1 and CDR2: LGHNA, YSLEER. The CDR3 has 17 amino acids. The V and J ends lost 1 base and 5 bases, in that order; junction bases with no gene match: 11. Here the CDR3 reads CASSQGFGDSAENIQYF. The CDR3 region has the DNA TGCGCCAGCAGCCAAGGTTTCGGGGACAGCGCCGAAAACATTCAGTACTTC.

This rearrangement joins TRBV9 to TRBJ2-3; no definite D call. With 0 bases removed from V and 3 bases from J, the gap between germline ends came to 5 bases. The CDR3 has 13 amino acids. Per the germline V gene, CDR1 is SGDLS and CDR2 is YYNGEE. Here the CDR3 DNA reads TGTGCCAGCAGCGTAGGGGGAACAGATACGCAGTATTTT. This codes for CASSVGGTDTQYF.

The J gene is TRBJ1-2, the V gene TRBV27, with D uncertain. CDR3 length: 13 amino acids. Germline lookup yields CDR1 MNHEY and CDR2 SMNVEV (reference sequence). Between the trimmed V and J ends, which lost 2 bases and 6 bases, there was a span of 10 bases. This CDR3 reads CASSLTPVHGYTF. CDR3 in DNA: TGTGCCAGCAGTTTAACGCCCGTCCATGGCTACACCTTC.

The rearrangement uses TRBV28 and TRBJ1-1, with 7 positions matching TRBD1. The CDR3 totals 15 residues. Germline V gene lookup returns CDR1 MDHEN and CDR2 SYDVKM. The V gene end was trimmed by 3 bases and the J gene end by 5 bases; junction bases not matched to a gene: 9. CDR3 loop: CASSLGPGGGTEAFF. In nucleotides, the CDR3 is TGTGCCAGCAGTTTGGGGCCAGGGGGGGGTACTGAAGCTTTCTTT.

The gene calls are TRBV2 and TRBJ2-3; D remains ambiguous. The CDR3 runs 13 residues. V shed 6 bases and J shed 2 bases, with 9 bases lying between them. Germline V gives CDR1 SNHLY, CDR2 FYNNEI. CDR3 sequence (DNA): TGTGCCAGCAGGGCCCAGCTCACAGATACGCAGTATTTT. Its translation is CASRAQLTDTQYF.

The CDR3 region has the DNA TGCGCCAGCAGCCGCGCCCCCGTCGGGGGGGCGCAGAGTCTTTGGGCTAACTATGGCTACACCTTC. This gives the protein CASSRAPVGGAQSLWANYGYTF. The rearrangement uses TRBV4-3 and TRBJ1-2, with D perhaps matching TRBD1 (6 bases). Per germline, CDR1 LGHNA and CDR2 YSLEER. The CDR3 contains 22 residues. Deletions cut 4 bases from V and 0 bases from J, with 33 bases between.

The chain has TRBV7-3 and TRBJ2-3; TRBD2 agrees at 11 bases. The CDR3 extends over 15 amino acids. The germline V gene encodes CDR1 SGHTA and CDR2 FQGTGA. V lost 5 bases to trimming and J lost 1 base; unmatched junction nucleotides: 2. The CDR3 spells CASSGTSGGTDTQYF. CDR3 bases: TGTGCCAGCAGCGGGACTAGCGGAGGCACAGATACGCAGTATTTT.

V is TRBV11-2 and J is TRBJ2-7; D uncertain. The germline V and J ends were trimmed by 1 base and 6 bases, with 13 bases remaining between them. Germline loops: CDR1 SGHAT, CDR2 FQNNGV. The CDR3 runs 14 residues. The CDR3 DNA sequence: TGTGCCAGCAGCTTAGTTCGAGGATTAGGCGAGCAGTACTTC. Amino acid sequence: CASSLVRGLGEQYF.

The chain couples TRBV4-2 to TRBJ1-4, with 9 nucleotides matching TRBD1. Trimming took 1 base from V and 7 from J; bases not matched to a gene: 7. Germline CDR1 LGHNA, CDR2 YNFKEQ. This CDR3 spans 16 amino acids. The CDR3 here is CASSQVLQGAGEKLFF. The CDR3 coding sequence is TGTGCCAGCAGCCAAGTCCTACAGGGGGCGGGTGAAAAACTGTTTTTT.

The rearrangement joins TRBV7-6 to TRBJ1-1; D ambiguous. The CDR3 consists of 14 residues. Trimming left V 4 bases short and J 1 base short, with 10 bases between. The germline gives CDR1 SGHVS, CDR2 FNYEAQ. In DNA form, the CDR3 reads TGTGCCAGCAGCTCCACAACCCAGAACACTGAAGCTTTCTTT. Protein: CASSSTTQNTEAFF.